This T cell receptor (beta chain) was retrieved from a study of blood T cell repertoires in COVID-19. Study details: Samples of COVID-19 (acute and convalescent) were obtained from the United States, Italy and Spain.

Methods used by the authors: The authors estimated nucleated cell counts from reference gene primer amplification. The data were produced by immunoSEQ multiplex PCR, yet TCRdb's version contains in-frame clones alone and is incomplete. That table gives V, J and clone size, and the DNA gave D and trimming. Of some 270,000 clones listed, roughly 88% are singletons. This CDR3 contains 13 residues. V lost 0 bases, J lost 5 bases, and 7 bases lay in between. From germline, CDR1 is KGHSH and CDR2 LQKENI. The chain carries TRBV18 and TRBJ2-5; maybe TRBD2 (6 bases). The sequenced sample consisted of peripheral blood. This TCR was sampled from a human donor with COVID-19, enrolled during active disease. The donor label of this sample is uncertain. CDR3 nucleotides: TGTGCCAGCTCACCACCGGAGGGGGAGACCCAGTACTTC. As protein: CASSPPEGETQYF.